This T cell receptor (beta chain) was identified during a study of T-cell reconstitution after alpha-beta-depleted transplantation in children. V was pared by 4 bases and J by 6 bases, with 25 bases between. The CDR3 contains 17 residues. Germline-derived CDR1 and CDR2 are SGHDN and FVKESK. Preparation of the TCRbeta library used unique molecular identifiers. Each CDR3 protein is one row after TCRdb ran MiXCR on the PCR reads. The data show 900,000 or so distinct CDR3 sequences, 16% seen once. This clonotype originated in a male patient under 18 who had a stem cell transplant for acute lymphoblastic leukemia, so the T cells may come from the graft donor. Source: PBMCs, mostly from graft donor cells, taken 360 days after TCRalphabeta/CD19-depleted stem cell transplant. The chain carries TRBV14 and TRBJ2-7; D may be TRBD2 (6 bases). Written as DNA, the CDR3 is TGTGCCAGCAGCCCCGGGAGACTAGGAAGGCGCGAAGGCGAGCAGTACTTC. Amino acid sequence: CASSPGRLGRREGEQYF. Looking up the rest from reference TRBV14 and TRBJ2-7 gives the full variable domain: EAGVTQFPSHSVIEKGQTVTLRCDPISGHDNLYWYRRVMGKEIKFLLHFVKESKQDESGMPNNRFLAERTGGTYSTLKVQPAELEDSGVYFCASSPGRLGRREGEQYFGPGTRLTVT.